What follows is one T cell receptor (beta chain) and its context. What it recognizes is unknown. The PCR was carried out with 60 Vbeta primers and 13 Jbeta primers. Measured with immunoSEQ multiplex PCR; TCRdb has only the in-frame clones, and not every one. This sample has 100,000 to 150,000 clones, with 77% found just once. This record belongs to a study of cytomegalovirus exposure and HLA in healthy donors. Whole-study findings and limits: What a later analysis showed was that several of the most significant clusters appeared linked to common viral pathogens.

There are 15 residues in the CDR3. Germline lookup yields CDR1 SSHAT and CDR2 FNYEAQ (reference sequence). The germline V and J ends were trimmed by 5 bases and 1 base, with 11 bases remaining between them. This chain connects TRBV7-7 to TRBJ2-2; a weak D match, TRBD1 (5 bases). Sequenced input: PBMCs. The receptor was derived from a male donor in good health and CMV-seropositive. The CDR3: CASSPGAENTGELFF. For the CDR3, the DNA is TGTGCCAGCAGCCCTGGGGCAGAGAACACCGGGGAGCTGTTTTTT.